The rows below give T cell receptor beta chains drawn from one sample of a study of blood T cell repertoires in COVID-19. Some clones are missing from TCRdb's copy, which holds only in-frame ones; the method was immunoSEQ multiplex PCR. The sample lists fewer than 250,000 clones, almost 85% occurring once. The specimen sequenced was PBMCs or T cells enriched from blood (not recorded which). These receptors were taken from a woman in her 50s with acute COVID-19. The CDR3 runs from the conserved cysteine through the conserved F or W.

>TRBV19|TRBJ1-2
CASSQGSTNYGYTF
>TRBV29-1|TRBJ1-1
CSGQDRGLAEAFF
>TRBV7-8|TRBJ2-2
CASSLVRGHTGELFF
>TRBV4-3|TRBJ2-5
CASRQGETQYF
>TRBV29-1|TRBJ1-2
CSVVDTNYGYTF
>TRBV7-9|TRBJ1-2
CASSLVHQAANYGYTF
>TRBV30|TRBJ1-1
CACLEGPRNTEAFF
>TRBV30|TRBJ1-6
CAWTTGQGYNSPLHF
>TRBV6-5|TRBJ1-5
CASSYGAGNQPQHF
>TRBV5-6|TRBJ1-4
CASSLGGTGEKLFF
>TRBV7-3|TRBJ1-1
CASSLSWGGVDTEAFF
>TRBV9|TRBJ1-5
CASSPRWEDQPQHF
>TRBV5-1|TRBJ1-2
CASSGDNGYGYTF
>TRBV24-1|TRBJ2-1
CATSDPTGFEQFF
>TRBV13|TRBJ2-7
CASSLQRGSYEQYF
>TRBV19|TRBJ2-5
CACSSRAETQYF
>TRBV4-1|TRBJ1-3
CASSLTTQGIGNTIYF
>TRBV14|TRBJ2-1
CASSRQGRNEQFF
>TRBV5-4|TRBJ2-3
CASSLEPGRGGDTQYF
>TRBV2|TRBJ2-7
CASSVGFYEQYF
>TRBV7-2|TRBJ1-1
CASSLRRGNEAFF
>TRBV30|TRBJ2-7
CAWSSGRAHEQYF
>TRBV5-6|TRBJ2-7
CASSLVASGGLEQYF
>TRBV4-1|TRBJ1-2
CASSQDGQGVGHGYTF
>TRBV3-1/TRBV3-2|TRBJ1-4
CASSQIGTGNEKLFF
>TRBV10-3|TRBJ1-4
CAINLGGASNEKLFF
>TRBV3-1/TRBV3-2|TRBJ2-1
CASSQDQTGGWGRFF
>TRBV30|TRBJ2-5
CAWNQGPWTQYF
>TRBV5-1|TRBJ2-5
CASRMAALQETQYF
>TRBV11-2|TRBJ2-1
CASSLRLAGVYNEQFF
>TRBV10-3|TRBJ2-7
CAISDRRLAGANYEQYF
>TRBV7-2|TRBJ2-1
CASNPRGGVNEQFF
>TRBV30|TRBJ1-1
CAASGTLNTEAFF
>TRBV12-3/TRBV12-4|TRBJ1-1
CASSLRMNTEAFF
>TRBV19|TRBJ2-5
CASSITGLGAETQYF
>TRBV7-2|TRBJ2-7
CASSLGWDMGFYEQYF
>TRBV11-2|TRBJ2-7
CATGGTLYEQYF
>TRBV5-1|TRBJ2-1
CASSFETGYEQFF
>TRBV7-2|TRBJ2-1
CASSQPAGGPGSEQFF
>TRBV19|TRBJ1-1
CASRERRTGGNTEAFF
>TRBV3-1/TRBV3-2|TRBJ2-5
CASSPQRGETQYF